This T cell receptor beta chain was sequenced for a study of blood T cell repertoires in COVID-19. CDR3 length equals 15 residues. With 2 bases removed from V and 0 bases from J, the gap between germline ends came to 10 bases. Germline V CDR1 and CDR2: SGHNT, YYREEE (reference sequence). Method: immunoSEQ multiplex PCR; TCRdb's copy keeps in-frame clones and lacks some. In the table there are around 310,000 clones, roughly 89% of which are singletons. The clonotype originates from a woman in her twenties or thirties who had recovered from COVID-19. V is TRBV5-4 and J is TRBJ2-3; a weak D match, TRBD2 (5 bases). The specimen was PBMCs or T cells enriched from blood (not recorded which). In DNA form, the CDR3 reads TGTGCCAGCAGCTTTAGGCGGGTGAGCACAGATACGCAGTATTTT. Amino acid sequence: CASSFRRVSTDTQYF. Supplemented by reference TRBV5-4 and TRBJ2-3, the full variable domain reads ETGVTQSPTHLIKTRGQQVTLRCSSQSGHNTVSWYQQALGQGPQFIFQYYREEENGRGNFPPRFSGLQFPNYSSELNVNALELDDSALYLCASSFRRVSTDTQYFGPGTRLTVL.